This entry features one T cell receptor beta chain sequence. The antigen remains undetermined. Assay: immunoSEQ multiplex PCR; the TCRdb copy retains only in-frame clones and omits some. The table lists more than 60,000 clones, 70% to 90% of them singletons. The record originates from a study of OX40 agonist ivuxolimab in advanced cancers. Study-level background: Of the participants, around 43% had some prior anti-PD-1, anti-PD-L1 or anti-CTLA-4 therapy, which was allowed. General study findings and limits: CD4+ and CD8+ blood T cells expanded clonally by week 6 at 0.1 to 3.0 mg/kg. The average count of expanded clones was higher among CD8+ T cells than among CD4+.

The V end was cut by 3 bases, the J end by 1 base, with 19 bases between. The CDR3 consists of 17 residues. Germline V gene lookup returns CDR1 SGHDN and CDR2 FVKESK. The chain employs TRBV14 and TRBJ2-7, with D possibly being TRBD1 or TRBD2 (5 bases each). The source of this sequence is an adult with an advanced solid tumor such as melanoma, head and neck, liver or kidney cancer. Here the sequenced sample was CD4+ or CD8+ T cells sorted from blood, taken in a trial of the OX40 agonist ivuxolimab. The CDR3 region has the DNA TGTGCCAGCAGCCAGACTTATACGGGTGGGGGTTCCTACGAGCAGTACTTC. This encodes CASSQTYTGGGSYEQYF.